Following are 19 T cell receptor beta chains from one sample sequenced in a study of blood T cell repertoires in COVID-19. Sequenced by immunoSEQ multiplex PCR; TCRdb stores in-frame clones only, minus some. The sample includes fewer than 250,000 clones, 88% of them seen just once. Sequencing used PBMCs or T cells enriched from blood (not recorded which). These receptors all come from a woman aged 25-40 years who had been exposed to COVID-19.

This clone appeared a single time. V gene TRBV7-3 combines with J gene TRBJ1-1; D perhaps matches TRBD1 (6 bases). Germline CDR1 is SGHTA and CDR2 is FQGTGA. The length of the CDR3 is 13 residues. The germline V and J ends were trimmed by 4 bases and 11 bases, with 17 bases remaining between them. The CDR3 region has the DNA TGTGCCAGCAGCTCCCAACAGGGTGGAGTTGCTTTCTTT. Residues: CASSSQQGGVAFF. Looking up the rest from reference TRBV7-3 and TRBJ1-1 gives the full variable domain: GAGVSQTPSNKVTEKGKYVELRCDPISGHTALYWYRQSLGQGPEFLIYFQGTGAADDSGLPNDRFFAVRPEGSVSTLKIQRTERGDSAVYLCASSSQQGGVAFFGQGTRLTVV.

A single count supports this clone. V and J are TRBV13 and TRBJ2-1, with 8 bases matching TRBD2. The CDR3 is 16 residues long. Trimming at V came to 5 bases and at J to 4 bases, leaving 10 bases not matched to a gene. Germline CDR1 and CDR2: PRHDT and FYEKMQ (reference sequence). The CDR3 here is CASSPSGTSGYNEQFF. Here the CDR3 DNA reads TGTGCCAGCAGCCCATCCGGGACTAGTGGGTACAATGAGCAGTTCTTC.

This clone occurred once. The chain combines TRBV5-1 with TRBJ1-1; 9 bases align to TRBD1. V was pared by 4 bases and J by 6 bases, with 7 bases of the junction left unmatched. This CDR3 comprises 14 residues. Germline-derived CDR1 and CDR2 are SGHRS and YFSETQ. The CDR3 sequence is CASSAGTGRAEAFF. The CDR3 DNA sequence: TGCGCCAGCAGCGCCGGGACAGGGCGGGCTGAAGCTTTCTTT. The whole variable domain, filled in from reference TRBV5-1 and TRBJ1-1, reads KAGVTQTPRYLIKTRGQQVTLSCSPISGHRSVSWYQQTPGQGLQFLFEYFSETQRNKGNFPGRFSGRQFSNSRSEMNVSTLELGDSALYLCASSAGTGRAEAFFGQGTRLTVV.

The chain couples TRBV28 to TRBJ2-3; no clear D gene. The CDR3 is 15 residues long. Germline CDR1 MDHEN, CDR2 SYDVKM. V lost 4 bases, J lost 2 bases, and 13 bases lay in between. CDR3 region: CASSSGNRYTDTQYF. The CDR3 nucleotides read TGTGCCAGCAGTTCAGGCAACAGATACACAGATACGCAGTATTTT.

The chain couples TRBV3-1 (or the pseudogene TRBV3-2) to TRBJ1-1, with 7 bases matching TRBD1. In germline, CDR1 is LGHDT, CDR2 YNNKEL (reference sequence). Trimming took 4 bases from V and 1 from J; bases not matched to a gene: 3. CDR3 length: 14 amino acids. The CDR3 is CASSRGTANTEAFF. CDR3 DNA sequence: TGTGCCAGCAGCCGCGGGACAGCGAACACTGAAGCTTTCTTT.

V usage is TRBV5-5 and J usage is TRBJ2-7, with 8 bases aligning to TRBD2. CDR1 and CDR2 from the germline V gene are SGHKS and YYEKEE (reference sequence). V lost 1 base, J lost 1 base, and 16 bases stayed unmatched. The CDR3 loop spans 19 amino acids. The CDR3 coding sequence is TGTGCCAGCAGCTTGAAACTAGCGGCCTCTCCCGGGCAATCCTACGAGCAGTACTTC. It specifies CASSLKLAASPGQSYEQYF.

The rearrangement links TRBV18 to TRBJ1-1, with 9 bases fitting TRBD1. CDR3 length: 13 residues. With V trimmed by 6 bases and J by 7 bases, 6 bases remained unmatched. From germline, CDR1 is KGHSH and CDR2 LQKENI. The CDR3 nucleotides are TGTGCCAGCTCTCCGACAGGGGGTCTTGAAGCTTTCTTT. Translated: CASSPTGGLEAFF.

This chain uses TRBV6-6 with TRBJ1-2; no clear D. The CDR3 contains 14 residues. Trimming shortened V by 4 bases and J by 1 base, and 10 bases separated the two germline ends. Germline V CDR1 and CDR2: MNHNY, SVGAGI (reference sequence). The DNA for the CDR3 is TGTGCCAGCAGTTGGAGCGAAGTTAACTATGGCTACACCTTC. Its translation is CASSWSEVNYGYTF.

This chain links TRBV5-4 with TRBJ2-3; D remains ambiguous. V was cut by 0 bases and J by 2 bases, with 4 bases left in between. This CDR3 is built from 13 residues. Per germline, CDR1 SGHNT and CDR2 YYREEE (reference sequence). CDR3 loop: CASSLDITDTQYF. In DNA form, the CDR3 reads TGTGCCAGCAGCTTGGATATCACAGATACGCAGTATTTT.

The rearrangement joins TRBV10-3 to TRBJ1-1; 7 positions match TRBD1. The CDR3 consists of 17 residues. Germline CDR1 and CDR2: ENHRY and SYGVKD. Trimming at V came to 1 base and at J to 0 bases, leaving 8 bases not matched to a gene. For the CDR3, the DNA is TGTGCCATCAGTGAGTTAACCGGGACAGCTTTGAACACTGAAGCTTTCTTT. This codes for CAISELTGTALNTEAFF.

The chain carries TRBV21-1 and TRBJ1-1. TRBV21-1 is reported as a pseudogene. CDR3 size: 15 residues. CDR3 DNA sequence: TGTGCCAGCAGCTTAAAGCGGACTCCCAACCCTGAAGCTTTCTTT. The encoded protein is CASSLKRTPNPEAFF.

The rearrangement joins TRBV2 to TRBJ2-7; possibly TRBD2 for D (6 bases). The germline CDR1 and CDR2 sequences are SNHLY and FYNNEI. V was shortened by 6 bases and J by 1 base, with 10 bases between the two germline ends. This CDR3 contains 13 residues. CDR3: CASSGGLSYEQYF. The CDR3 bases are TGTGCCAGCAGCGGGGGACTTTCCTACGAGCAGTACTTC. Filled out from reference TRBV2 and TRBJ2-7, the complete variable domain reads EPEVTQTPSHQVTQMGQEVILRCVPISNHLYFYWYRQILGQKVEFLVSFYNNEISEKSEIFDDQFSVERPDGSNFTLKIRSTKLEDSAMYFCASSGGLSYEQYFGPGTRLTVT.

V usage is TRBV12-3 or TRBV12-4 and J usage is TRBJ2-7, with 8 nucleotides matching TRBD2. CDR3 length equals 13 residues. Losses at the gene ends were 4 bases for V and 3 bases for J; bases not matched to a gene: 2. CDR3 residues: CASSSGTSYEQYF. The CDR3 bases are TGTGCCAGCAGTTCCGGGACTAGCTACGAGCAGTACTTC.

The J gene is TRBJ2-1, the V gene TRBV5-4; D perhaps matches TRBD1 (6 bases). The germline CDR1 and CDR2 sequences are SGHNT and YYREEE (reference sequence). The CDR3 runs to 14 residues. V gave up 8 bases and J gave up 4 bases, with 16 bases separating them. This CDR3 is CARRRGSVYNEQFF. The CDR3 nucleotides read TGTGCCAGGCGCAGGGGATCTGTGTACAATGAGCAGTTCTTC. The complete variable domain, with remaining parts taken from reference TRBV5-4 and TRBJ2-1, reads ETGVTQSPTHLIKTRGQQVTLRCSSQSGHNTVSWYQQALGQGPQFIFQYYREEENGRGNFPPRFSGLQFPNYSSELNVNALELDDSALYLCARRRGSVYNEQFFGPGTRLTVL.

The J gene is TRBJ1-1, the V gene TRBV29-1; 7 bases align to TRBD1. V lost 6 bases, J lost 1 base, and 5 bases stayed unmatched. In germline, CDR1 is SQVTM, CDR2 ANQGSEA. CDR3 size: 13 residues. The CDR3 sequence is CSVIQGTNTEAFF. The CDR3 coding sequence is TGCAGCGTAATACAGGGGACGAACACTGAAGCTTTCTTT.

The chain employs TRBV6-5 and TRBJ2-1, with 7 nucleotides matching TRBD2. J was trimmed by 0 bases and V by 11 bases; bases with no gene match: 7. This CDR3 is built from 14 residues. Looked up from germline, CDR1 is MNHEY and CDR2 is SVGAGI. CDR3 region: CAVKRGTSYNEQFF. The CDR3 nucleotides are TGTGCCGTTAAGCGGGGAACCTCCTACAATGAGCAGTTCTTC.

The chain couples TRBV19 to TRBJ2-1; the match to TRBD2 covers 13 bases. The CDR3 length is 16 residues. Trimming cost V 5 bases and J 3 bases; bases outside gene matches: 4. Germline CDR1 reads LNHDA; CDR2 reads SQIVND (reference sequence). The CDR3 loop reads CASSSRTSGSYNEQFF. CDR3 DNA sequence: TGTGCCAGTAGTTCGAGGACTAGCGGGAGCTACAATGAGCAGTTCTTC.

The chain employs TRBV3-1 (or the pseudogene TRBV3-2) and TRBJ2-4; D is ambiguous. CDR1 and CDR2 (germline): LGHDT, YNNKEL (reference sequence). The CDR3 sequence is 14 residues long. V lost 2 bases, J lost 1 base, and 6 bases lay in between. The CDR3 DNA reads TGTGCCAGCAGCCAATATCTGGCCAAAAACATTCAGTACTTC. Translating it yields CASSQYLAKNIQYF.

The chain has TRBV16 and TRBJ2-1; 9 nucleotides line up with TRBD2. Germline CDR1 is KGHSY and CDR2 is FQNENV. The CDR3 is made up of 15 amino acids. The J segment lost 8 bases and the V segment lost 3 bases, leaving 8 bases of the junction unmatched. This CDR3 reads CASSHPGLASYEQFF. CDR3 sequence (DNA): TGTGCCAGCAGCCATCCGGGACTAGCCAGCTATGAGCAGTTCTTC.